Described below is a single T cell receptor (beta chain) sequence and its context. The germline V gene has CDR1 LNHDA and CDR2 SQIVND (reference sequence). This CDR3 is built from 15 residues. J lost 6 bases, V lost 5 bases, and 11 bases had no gene match. These data originate in a study of preoperative IRX-2 immunotherapy in early breast cancer. The method was immunoSEQ multiplex PCR; TCRdb's version includes in-frame clones alone and lacks a portion of them. The top ten hold roughly 7.5% of the sample, which has 900 to 1,500 clones, about 71% seen once. Treatment specified: preoperative locoregional IRX-2 cytokine immunotherapy. Samples came from a phase Ib trial of preoperative locoregional IRX-2 cytokine immunotherapy.

This receptor was taken from a human donor with breast cancer. The chain links TRBV19 to TRBJ1-1; 8 bases are shared with TRBD1. The sample consisted of tumor tissue, taken after IRX-2 immunotherapy. CDR3 sequence: CASSPRSAGGPEAFF. For the CDR3, the DNA is TGTGCCAGTAGTCCCAGATCCGCAGGGGGCCCTGAAGCTTTCTTT.